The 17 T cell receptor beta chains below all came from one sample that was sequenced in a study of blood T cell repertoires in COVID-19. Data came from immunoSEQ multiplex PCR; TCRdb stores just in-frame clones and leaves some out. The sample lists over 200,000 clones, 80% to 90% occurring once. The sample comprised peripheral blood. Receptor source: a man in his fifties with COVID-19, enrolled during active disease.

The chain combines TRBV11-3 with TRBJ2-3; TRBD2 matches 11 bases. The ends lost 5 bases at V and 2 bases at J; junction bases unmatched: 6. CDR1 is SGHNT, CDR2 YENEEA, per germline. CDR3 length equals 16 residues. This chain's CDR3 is CASSLGTSGYTDTQYF. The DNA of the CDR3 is TGTGCCAGCAGCCTAGGGACTAGCGGTTACACAGATACGCAGTATTTT.

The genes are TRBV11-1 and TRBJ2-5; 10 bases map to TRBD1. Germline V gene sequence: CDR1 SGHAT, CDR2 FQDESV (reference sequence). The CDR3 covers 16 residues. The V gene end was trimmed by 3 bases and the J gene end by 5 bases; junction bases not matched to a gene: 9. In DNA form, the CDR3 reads TGTGCCAGCAGCTTCGGCCCAGGACAGGGGGGGGAGACCCAGTACTTC. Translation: CASSFGPGQGGETQYF.

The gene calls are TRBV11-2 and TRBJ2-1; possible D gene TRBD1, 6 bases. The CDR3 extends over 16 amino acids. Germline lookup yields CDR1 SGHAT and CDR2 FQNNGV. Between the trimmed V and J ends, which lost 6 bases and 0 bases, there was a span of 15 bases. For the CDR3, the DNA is TGTGCCAGCAGATTACTCACAGGGCGCTCCTACAATGAGCAGTTCTTC. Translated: CASRLLTGRSYNEQFF.

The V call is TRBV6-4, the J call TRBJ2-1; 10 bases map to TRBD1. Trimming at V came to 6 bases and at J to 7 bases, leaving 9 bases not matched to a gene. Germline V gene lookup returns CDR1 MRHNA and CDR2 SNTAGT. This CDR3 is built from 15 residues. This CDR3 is CASSEPGQGFNEQFF. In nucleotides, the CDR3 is TGTGCCAGCAGCGAACCGGGACAGGGGTTTAATGAGCAGTTCTTC.

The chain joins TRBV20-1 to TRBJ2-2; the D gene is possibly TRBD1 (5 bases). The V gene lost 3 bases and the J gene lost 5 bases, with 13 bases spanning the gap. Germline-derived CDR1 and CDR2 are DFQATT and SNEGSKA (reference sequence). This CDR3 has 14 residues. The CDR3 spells CSASPGWGTGELFF. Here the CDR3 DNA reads TGCAGTGCTAGTCCAGGGTGGGGAACCGGGGAGCTGTTTTTT.

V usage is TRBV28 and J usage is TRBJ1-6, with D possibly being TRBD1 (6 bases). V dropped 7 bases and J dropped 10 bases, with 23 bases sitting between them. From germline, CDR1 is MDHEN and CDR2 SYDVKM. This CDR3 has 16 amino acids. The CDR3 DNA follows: TGTGCCAGCATCAGGGGCAGTTGGGGTTCTATGTCACCCCTCCACTTT. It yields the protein CASIRGSWGSMSPLHF.

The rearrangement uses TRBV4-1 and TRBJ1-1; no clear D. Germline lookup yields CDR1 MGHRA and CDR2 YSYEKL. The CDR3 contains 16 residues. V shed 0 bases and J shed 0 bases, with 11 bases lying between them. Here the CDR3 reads CASSQDPVGVNTEAFF. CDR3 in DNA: TGCGCCAGCAGCCAAGATCCGGTCGGGGTGAACACTGAAGCTTTCTTT.

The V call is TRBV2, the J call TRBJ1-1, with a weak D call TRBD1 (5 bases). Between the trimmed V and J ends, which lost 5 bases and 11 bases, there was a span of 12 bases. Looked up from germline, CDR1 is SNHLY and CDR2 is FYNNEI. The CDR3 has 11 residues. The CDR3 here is CASSSDRRAFF. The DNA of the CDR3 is TGTGCCAGCAGTTCCGACAGACGGGCTTTCTTT.

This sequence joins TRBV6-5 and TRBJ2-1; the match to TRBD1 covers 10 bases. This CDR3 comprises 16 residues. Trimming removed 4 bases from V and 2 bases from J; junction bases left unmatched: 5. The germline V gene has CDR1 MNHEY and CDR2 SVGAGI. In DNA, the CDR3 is TGTGCCAGCAGTTCGGGACAGGGGATCCCCTACAATGAGCAGTTCTTC. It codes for CASSSGQGIPYNEQFF.

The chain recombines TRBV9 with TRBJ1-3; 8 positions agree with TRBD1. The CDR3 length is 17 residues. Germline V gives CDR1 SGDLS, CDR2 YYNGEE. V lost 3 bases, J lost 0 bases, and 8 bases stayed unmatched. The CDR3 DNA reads TGTGCCAGCAGCGCCACTGACAGGGGCTACTCTGGAAACACCATATATTTT. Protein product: CASSATDRGYSGNTIYF. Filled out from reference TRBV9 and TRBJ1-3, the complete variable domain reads DSGVTQTPKHLITATGQRVTLRCSPRSGDLSVYWYQQSLDQGLQFLIQYYNGEERAKGNILERFSAQQFPDLHSELNLSSLELGDSALYFCASSATDRGYSGNTIYFGEGSWLTVV.

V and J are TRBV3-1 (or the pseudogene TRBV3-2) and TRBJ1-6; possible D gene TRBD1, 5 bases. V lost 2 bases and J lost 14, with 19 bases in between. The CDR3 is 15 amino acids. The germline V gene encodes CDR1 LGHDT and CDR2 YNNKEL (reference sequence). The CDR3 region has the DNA TGTGCCAGCAGCCAATTGCCATCGGGGGAAAGCTCCCTCCACTTT. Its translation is CASSQLPSGESSLHF.

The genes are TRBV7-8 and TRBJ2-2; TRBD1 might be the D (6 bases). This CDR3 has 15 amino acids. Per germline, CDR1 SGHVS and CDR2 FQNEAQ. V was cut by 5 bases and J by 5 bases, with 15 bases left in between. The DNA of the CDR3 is TGTGCCAGCAGCCGAACAGGGCTTAGTACCGGGGAGCTGTTTTTT. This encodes CASSRTGLSTGELFF.

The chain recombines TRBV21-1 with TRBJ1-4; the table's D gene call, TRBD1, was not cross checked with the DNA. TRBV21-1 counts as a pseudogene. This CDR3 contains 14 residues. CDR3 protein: CASSKGQGGEKLFF. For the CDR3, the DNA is TGTGCCAGCAGCAAAGGACAGGGTGGGGAAAAACTGTTTTTT.

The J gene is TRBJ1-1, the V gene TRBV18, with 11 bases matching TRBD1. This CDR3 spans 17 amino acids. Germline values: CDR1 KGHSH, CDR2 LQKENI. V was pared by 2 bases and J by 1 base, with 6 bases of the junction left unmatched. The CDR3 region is CASSPIGQGARNTEAFF. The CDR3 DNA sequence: TGTGCCAGCTCACCAATCGGACAGGGGGCAAGGAACACTGAAGCTTTCTTT.

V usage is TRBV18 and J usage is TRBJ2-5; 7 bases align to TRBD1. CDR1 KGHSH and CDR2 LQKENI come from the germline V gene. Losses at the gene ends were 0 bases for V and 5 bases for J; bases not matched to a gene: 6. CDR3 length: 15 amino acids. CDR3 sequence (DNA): TGTGCCAGCTCACCACCGGACAGGACACTCGAGACCCAGTACTTC. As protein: CASSPPDRTLETQYF.

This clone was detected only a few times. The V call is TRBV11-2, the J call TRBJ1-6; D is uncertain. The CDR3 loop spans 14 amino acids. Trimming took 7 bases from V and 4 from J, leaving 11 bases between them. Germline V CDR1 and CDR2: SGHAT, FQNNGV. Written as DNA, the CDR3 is TGTGCCAGCACCCCTGCGGGTTATAATTCACCCCTCCACTTT. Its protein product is CASTPAGYNSPLHF.

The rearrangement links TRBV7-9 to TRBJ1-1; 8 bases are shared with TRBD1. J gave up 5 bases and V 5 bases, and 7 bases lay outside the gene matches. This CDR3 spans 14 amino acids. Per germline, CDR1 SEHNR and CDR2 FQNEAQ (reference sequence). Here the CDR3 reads CASSPSGGLTEAFF. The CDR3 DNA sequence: TGTGCCAGCAGCCCGTCAGGGGGCTTGACTGAAGCTTTCTTT.